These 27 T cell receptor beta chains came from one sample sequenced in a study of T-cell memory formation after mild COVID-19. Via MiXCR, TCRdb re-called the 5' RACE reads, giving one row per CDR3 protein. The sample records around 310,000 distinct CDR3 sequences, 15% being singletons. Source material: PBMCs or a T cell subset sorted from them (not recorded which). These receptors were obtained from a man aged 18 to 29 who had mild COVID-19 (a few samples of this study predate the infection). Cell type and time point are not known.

CDR3 bases: TGTGCCAGCAGCTCGCGTCGGGGGACGGATGGCTACACCTTC. Protein: CASSSRRGTDGYTF. The genes are TRBV7-9 and TRBJ1-2, with D possibly matching TRBD1 (5 bases). Germline values: CDR1 SEHNR, CDR2 FQNEAQ (reference sequence). Deletions cut 4 bases from V and 6 bases from J, with 15 bases between. CDR3 length equals 14 residues. Full variable domain (rest looked up from reference TRBV7-9 and TRBJ1-2): DTGVSQNPRHKITKRGQNVTFRCDPISEHNRLYWYRQTLGQGPEFLTYFQNEAQLEKSRLLSDRFSAERPKGSFSTLEIQRTEQGDSAMYLCASSSRRGTDGYTFGSGTRLTVV.

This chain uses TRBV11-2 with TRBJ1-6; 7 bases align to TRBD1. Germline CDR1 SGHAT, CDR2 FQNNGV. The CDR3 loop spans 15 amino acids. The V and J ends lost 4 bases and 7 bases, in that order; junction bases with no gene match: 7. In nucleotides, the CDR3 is TGTGCCAGCAGCTACCGGACAGGTTCCAATTCACCCCTCCACTTT. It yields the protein CASSYRTGSNSPLHF.

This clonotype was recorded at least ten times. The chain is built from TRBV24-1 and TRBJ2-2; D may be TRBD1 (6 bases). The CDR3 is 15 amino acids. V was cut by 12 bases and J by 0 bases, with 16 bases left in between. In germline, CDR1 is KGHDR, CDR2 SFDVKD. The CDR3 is CAASGTPPNTGELFF. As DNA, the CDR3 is TGTGCCGCATCCGGGACACCGCCGAACACCGGGGAGCTGTTTTTT.

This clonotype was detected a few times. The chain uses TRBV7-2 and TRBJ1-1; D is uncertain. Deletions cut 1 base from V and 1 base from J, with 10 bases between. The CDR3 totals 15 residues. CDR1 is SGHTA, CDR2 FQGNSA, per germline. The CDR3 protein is CASSLVAGTNTEAFF. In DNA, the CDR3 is TGTGCCAGCAGCTTAGTCGCAGGAACGAACACTGAAGCTTTCTTT.

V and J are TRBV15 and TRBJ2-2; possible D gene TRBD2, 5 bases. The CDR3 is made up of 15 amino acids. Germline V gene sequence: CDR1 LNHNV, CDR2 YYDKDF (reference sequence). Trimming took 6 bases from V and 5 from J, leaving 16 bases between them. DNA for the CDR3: TGTGCCACCAGGATGGACGGGGAACGTACCGGGGAGCTGTTTTTT. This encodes CATRMDGERTGELFF.

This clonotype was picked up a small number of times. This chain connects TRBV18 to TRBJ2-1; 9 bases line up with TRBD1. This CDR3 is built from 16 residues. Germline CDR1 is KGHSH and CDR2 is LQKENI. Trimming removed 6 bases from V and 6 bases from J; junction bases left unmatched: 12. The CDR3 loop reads CASSLTSPGQGNEQFF. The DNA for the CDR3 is TGTGCCAGCTCGCTAACGTCTCCGGGACAGGGCAATGAGCAGTTCTTC.

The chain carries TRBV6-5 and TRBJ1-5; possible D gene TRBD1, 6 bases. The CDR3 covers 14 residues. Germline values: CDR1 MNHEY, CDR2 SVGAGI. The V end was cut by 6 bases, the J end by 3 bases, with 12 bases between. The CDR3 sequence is CASRETGTNQPQHF. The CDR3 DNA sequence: TGTGCCAGCAGGGAAACAGGGACCAATCAGCCCCAGCATTTT.

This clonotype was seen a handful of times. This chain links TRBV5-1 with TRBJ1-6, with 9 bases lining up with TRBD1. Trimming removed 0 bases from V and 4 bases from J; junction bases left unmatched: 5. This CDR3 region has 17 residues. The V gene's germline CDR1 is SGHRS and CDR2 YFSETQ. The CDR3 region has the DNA TGCGCCAGCAGCTTGGAGACAGGGGGGACTTATAATTCACCCCTCCACTTT. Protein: CASSLETGGTYNSPLHF.

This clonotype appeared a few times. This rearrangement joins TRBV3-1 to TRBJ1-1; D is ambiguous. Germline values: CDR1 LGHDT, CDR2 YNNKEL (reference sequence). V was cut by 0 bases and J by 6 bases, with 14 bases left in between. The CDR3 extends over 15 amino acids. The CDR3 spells CASSQEDSPRAEAFF. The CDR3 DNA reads TGTGCCAGCAGCCAAGAAGACTCACCTCGGGCTGAAGCTTTCTTT.

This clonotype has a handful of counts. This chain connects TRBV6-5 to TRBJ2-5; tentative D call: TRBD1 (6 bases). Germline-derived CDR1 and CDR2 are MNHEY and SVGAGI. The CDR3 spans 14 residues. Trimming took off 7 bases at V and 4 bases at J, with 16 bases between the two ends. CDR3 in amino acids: CASTTGGFRETQYF. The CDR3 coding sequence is TGTGCCAGCACGACAGGAGGATTCAGAGAGACCCAGTACTTC.

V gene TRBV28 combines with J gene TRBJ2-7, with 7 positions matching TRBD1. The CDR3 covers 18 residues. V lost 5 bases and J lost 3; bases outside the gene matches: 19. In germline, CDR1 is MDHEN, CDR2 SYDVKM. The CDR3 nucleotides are TGTGCCAGCAGTCCGCGTACTTTCGCAAGACAGGGAAACTACGAGCAGTACGTC. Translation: CASSPRTFARQGNYEQYV.

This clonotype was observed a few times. The CDR3 coding sequence is TGTGCCAGCAGTTTGGGCCTGGGGAAAATGAACACTGAAGCTTTCTTT. Translating it yields CASSLGLGKMNTEAFF. V is TRBV28 and J is TRBJ1-1; D gene uncertain. The CDR3 spans 16 residues. Germline CDR1 reads MDHEN; CDR2 reads SYDVKM. V lost 3 bases and J lost 0, with 14 bases in between.

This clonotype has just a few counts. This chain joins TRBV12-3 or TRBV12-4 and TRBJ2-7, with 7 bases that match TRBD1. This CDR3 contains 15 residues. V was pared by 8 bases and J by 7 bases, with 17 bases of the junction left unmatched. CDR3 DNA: TGTGCCAGCTCTAGACAGGGAGTAGTCTCGGGGGAGCAGTACTTC. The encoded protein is CASSRQGVVSGEQYF.

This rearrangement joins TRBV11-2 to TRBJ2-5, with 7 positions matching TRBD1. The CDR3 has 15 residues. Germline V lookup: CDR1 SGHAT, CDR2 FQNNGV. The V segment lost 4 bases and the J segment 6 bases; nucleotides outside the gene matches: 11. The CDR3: CASSSWDRASQTQYF. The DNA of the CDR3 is TGTGCCAGCAGCTCATGGGACAGAGCAAGTCAGACCCAGTACTTC.

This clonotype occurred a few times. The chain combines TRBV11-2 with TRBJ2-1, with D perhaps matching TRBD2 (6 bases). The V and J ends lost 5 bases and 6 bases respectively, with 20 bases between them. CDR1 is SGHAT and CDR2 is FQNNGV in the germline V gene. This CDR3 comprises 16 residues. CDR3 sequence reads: CASSQGPGAAFNEQFF. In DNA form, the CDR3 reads TGTGCCAGCAGCCAAGGACCGGGAGCGGCGTTCAATGAGCAGTTCTTC. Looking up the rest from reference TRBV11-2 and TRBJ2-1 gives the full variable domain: EAGVAQSPRYKIIEKRQSVAFWCNPISGHATLYWYQQILGQGPKLLIQFQNNGVVDDSQLPKDRFSAERLKGVDSTLKIQPAKLEDSAVYLCASSQGPGAAFNEQFFGPGTRLTVL.

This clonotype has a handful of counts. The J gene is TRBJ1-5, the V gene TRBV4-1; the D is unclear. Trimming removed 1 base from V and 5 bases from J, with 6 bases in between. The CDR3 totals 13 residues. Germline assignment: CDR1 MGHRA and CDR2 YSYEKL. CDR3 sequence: CASSQGYYQPQHF. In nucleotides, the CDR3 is TGCGCCAGCAGCCAAGGCTATTATCAGCCCCAGCATTTT.

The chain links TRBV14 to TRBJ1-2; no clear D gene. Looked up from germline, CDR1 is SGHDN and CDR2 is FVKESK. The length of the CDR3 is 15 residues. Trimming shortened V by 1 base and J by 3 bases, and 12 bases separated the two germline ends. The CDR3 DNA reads TGTGCCAGCAGCCAAGGGCCAGGTACCTACTATGGCTACACCTTC. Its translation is CASSQGPGTYYGYTF.

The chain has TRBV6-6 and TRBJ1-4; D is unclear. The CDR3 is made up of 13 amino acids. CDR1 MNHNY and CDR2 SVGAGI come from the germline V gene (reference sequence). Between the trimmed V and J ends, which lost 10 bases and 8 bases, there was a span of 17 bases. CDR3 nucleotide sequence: TGTGCCACCTCCACTTCCGGGCGCGAAAAACTGTTTTTT. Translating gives CATSTSGREKLFF.

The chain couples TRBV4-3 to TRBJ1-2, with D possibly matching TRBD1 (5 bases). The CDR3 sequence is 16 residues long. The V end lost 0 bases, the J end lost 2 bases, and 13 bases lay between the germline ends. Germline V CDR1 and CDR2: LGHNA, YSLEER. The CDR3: CASSQDIGRENYGYTF. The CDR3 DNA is TGCGCCAGCAGCCAAGATATAGGCAGGGAGAACTATGGCTACACCTTC.

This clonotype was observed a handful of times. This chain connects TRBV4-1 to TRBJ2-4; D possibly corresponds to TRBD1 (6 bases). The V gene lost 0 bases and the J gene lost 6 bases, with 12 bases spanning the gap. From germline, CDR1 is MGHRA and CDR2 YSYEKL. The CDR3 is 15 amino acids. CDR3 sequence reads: CASSQDIGQPNIQYF. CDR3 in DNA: TGCGCCAGCAGCCAAGATATAGGACAGCCAAACATTCAGTACTTC.

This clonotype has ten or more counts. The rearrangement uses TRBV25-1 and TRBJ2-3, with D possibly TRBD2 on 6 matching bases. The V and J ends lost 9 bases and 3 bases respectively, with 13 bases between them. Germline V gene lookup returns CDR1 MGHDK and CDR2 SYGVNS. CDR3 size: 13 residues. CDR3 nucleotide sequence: TGTGCCAGTAGCCGTCTAGCGACAGATACGCAGTATTTT. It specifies CASSRLATDTQYF.

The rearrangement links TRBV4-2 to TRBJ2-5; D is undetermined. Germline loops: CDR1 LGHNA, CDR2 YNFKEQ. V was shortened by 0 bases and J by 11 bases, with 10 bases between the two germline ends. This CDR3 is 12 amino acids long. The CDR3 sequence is CASSQDRTIQYF. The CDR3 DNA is TGTGCCAGCAGCCAAGATCGAACTATACAGTACTTC.

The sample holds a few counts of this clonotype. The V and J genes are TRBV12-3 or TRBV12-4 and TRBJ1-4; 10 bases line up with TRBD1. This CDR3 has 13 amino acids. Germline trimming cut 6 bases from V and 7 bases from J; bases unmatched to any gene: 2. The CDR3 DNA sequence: TGTGCCAGCAGCCGACAGGGGGCTGAAAAACTGTTTTTT. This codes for CASSRQGAEKLFF.

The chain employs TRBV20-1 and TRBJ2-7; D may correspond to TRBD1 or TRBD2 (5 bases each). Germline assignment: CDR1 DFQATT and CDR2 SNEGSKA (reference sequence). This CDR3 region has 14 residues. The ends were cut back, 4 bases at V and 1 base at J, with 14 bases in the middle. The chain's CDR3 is CSATSRDGSYEQYF. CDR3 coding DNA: TGCAGTGCTACAAGCCGGGACGGATCCTACGAGCAGTACTTC.

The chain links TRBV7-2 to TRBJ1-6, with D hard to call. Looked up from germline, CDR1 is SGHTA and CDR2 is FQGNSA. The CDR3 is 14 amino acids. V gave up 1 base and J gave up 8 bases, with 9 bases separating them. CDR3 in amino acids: CASSLEPTYSPLHF. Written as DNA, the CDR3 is TGTGCCAGCAGCTTAGAACCGACCTATTCACCCCTCCACTTT.

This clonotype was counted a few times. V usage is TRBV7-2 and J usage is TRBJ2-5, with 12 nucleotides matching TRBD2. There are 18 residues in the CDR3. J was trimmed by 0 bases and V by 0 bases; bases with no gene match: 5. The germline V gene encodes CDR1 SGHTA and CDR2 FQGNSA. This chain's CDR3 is CASSLASSGGAYQETQYF. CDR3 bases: TGTGCCAGCAGCTTAGCCTCTAGCGGGGGGGCCTACCAAGAGACCCAGTACTTC.

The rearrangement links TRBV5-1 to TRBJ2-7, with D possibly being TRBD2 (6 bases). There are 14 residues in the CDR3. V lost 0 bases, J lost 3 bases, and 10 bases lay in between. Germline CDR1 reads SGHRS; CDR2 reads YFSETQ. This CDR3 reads CASSLGLGGYEQYV. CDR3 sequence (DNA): TGCGCCAGCAGCTTGGGCTTGGGGGGCTACGAGCAGTACGTC.